This entry describes one T cell receptor beta chain. This record comes from a study of T cell responses to AZD1222 COVID-19 vaccine. Profiled with immunoSEQ multiplex PCR; TCRdb holds only in-frame clones, not every one. The table lists approximately 31,000 clones, roughly 90% of them singletons, with 12% to 15% in the top ten. This CDR3 has 15 amino acids. Germline-derived CDR1 and CDR2 are SGHTA and FQGNSA. V lost 0 bases and J 4 bases, leaving 12 bases between the germline ends. The rearrangement uses TRBV7-2 and TRBJ1-2; no definite D call. This TCR was sampled from an adult who received the AZD1222 COVID-19 vaccine. Sequencing used peripheral blood, obtained 28 days after the second AZD1222 dose. CDR3 DNA sequence: TGTGCCAGCAGCTTAGCAGTAGGGAAGGGCTATGGCTACACCTTC. Translated: CASSLAVGKGYGYTF.